Below are 18 T cell receptor beta chains sequenced from a single sample in a study of blood T cell repertoires in COVID-19. Measured with immunoSEQ multiplex PCR; TCRdb has only the in-frame clones, and not every one. The table shows some 150,000 clones, with roughly 87% occurring only once. The sequenced sample was peripheral blood. The receptors come from a woman in her forties or fifties with acute or convalescent COVID-19.

This sequence joins TRBV7-8 and TRBJ2-3; 10 positions agree with TRBD2. J lost 0 bases, V lost 5 bases, and 8 bases had no gene match. Germline CDR1 and CDR2: SGHVS and FQNEAQ. The CDR3 length is 17 residues. Here the CDR3 reads CASSLTLAGGSTDTQYF. The CDR3, as DNA: TGTGCCAGCAGCCTGACTTTAGCGGGGGGTAGCACAGATACGCAGTATTTT.

This chain uses TRBV11-3 with TRBJ2-1, with D possibly TRBD2 on 6 matching bases. CDR1 is SGHNT, CDR2 YENEEA, per germline. The CDR3 sequence is 15 residues long. V gave up 1 base and J gave up 3 bases, with 10 bases separating them. The CDR3, as DNA: TGTGCCAGCAGCTTAGGTGATAGCGGCTACAATGAGCAGTTCTTC. Translating gives CASSLGDSGYNEQFF.

This clone was recorded only once. The rearrangement uses TRBV19 and TRBJ1-2; D is possibly TRBD1 (6 bases). The CDR3 loop spans 14 amino acids. V lost 1 base, J lost 3 bases, and 9 bases lay in between. Germline CDR1 LNHDA, CDR2 SQIVND (reference sequence). CDR3 sequence reads: CASSIGAGDYGYTF. As DNA, the CDR3 is TGTGCCAGTAGTATAGGGGCAGGGGACTATGGCTACACCTTC. Full variable domain (outside the CDR3, taken from reference TRBV19 and TRBJ1-2): DGGITQSPKYLFRKEGQNVTLSCEQNLNHDAMYWYRQDPGQGLRLIYYSQIVNDFQKGDIAEGYSVSREKKESFPLTVTSAQKNPTAFYLCASSIGAGDYGYTFGSGTRLTVV.

This chain connects TRBV5-1 to TRBJ1-1; tentatively, D is TRBD1 (5 bases). The length of the CDR3 is 15 residues. Trimming removed 4 bases from V and 2 bases from J, with 15 bases in between. Germline V gives CDR1 SGHRS, CDR2 YFSETQ. Here the CDR3 reads CASSPQGAGNTEAFF. For the CDR3, the DNA is TGCGCCAGCAGCCCCCAGGGTGCCGGTAACACTGAAGCTTTCTTT.

V usage is TRBV12-3 or TRBV12-4 and J usage is TRBJ1-6; D not resolved. Trimming stripped 7 bases from V and 10 bases from J, with 14 bases between. The CDR3 runs 13 residues. This CDR3 reads CASKTEAGSPLHF. The CDR3 DNA is TGTGCCAGCAAGACCGAAGCCGGGTCACCCCTCCACTTT.

V is TRBV27 and J is TRBJ1-2; a weak D match, TRBD1 (6 bases). The CDR3 totals 13 residues. Germline V gives CDR1 MNHEY, CDR2 SMNVEV (reference sequence). The V end was cut by 6 bases, the J end by 8 bases, with 16 bases between. Here the CDR3 DNA reads TGTGCCAGCAGCCAAACAGGGTTAAGAGGCTACACCTTC. Protein product: CASSQTGLRGYTF.

The chain couples TRBV7-3 to TRBJ2-5; perhaps TRBD1 as D (5 bases). This CDR3 comprises 13 residues. The V gene lost 7 bases and the J gene lost 4 bases, with 13 bases spanning the gap. CDR1 and CDR2 (germline): SGHTA, FQGTGA. In nucleotides, the CDR3 is TGTGCCAGCACCCACCCAGGGTCAGAGACCCAGTACTTC. This sequence encodes CASTHPGSETQYF. Based on the CDR3 plus reference TRBV7-3 and TRBJ2-5, the full variable domain is GAGVSQTPSNKVTEKGKYVELRCDPISGHTALYWYRQSLGQGPEFLIYFQGTGAADDSGLPNDRFFAVRPEGSVSTLKIQRTERGDSAVYLCASTHPGSETQYFGPGTRLLVL.

By sample share, this clone is medium-sized. The chain has TRBV19 and TRBJ1-3, with D unresolved. CDR1 is LNHDA and CDR2 is SQIVND in the germline V gene (reference sequence). V was pared by 5 bases and J by 0 bases, with 17 bases between. The CDR3 is 17 amino acids. The CDR3 DNA reads as TGTGCCAGTAGTTTCAGACACGGGAATCCCTCTGGAAACACCATATATTTT. As protein: CASSFRHGNPSGNTIYF.

This sequence joins TRBV3-1 (or the pseudogene TRBV3-2) and TRBJ2-1, with D possibly being TRBD2 (5 bases). V gave up 1 base and J gave up 5 bases, with 12 bases separating them. Germline V gives CDR1 LGHDT, CDR2 YNNKEL (reference sequence). The length of the CDR3 is 15 residues. The CDR3 region is CASSQGFTRDNEQFF. In DNA form, the CDR3 reads TGTGCCAGCAGCCAAGGGTTCACGAGGGACAATGAGCAGTTCTTC.

The chain employs TRBV7-3 and TRBJ1-2, with 8 bases that match TRBD1. Per germline, CDR1 SGHTA and CDR2 FQGTGA. Trimming removed 5 bases from V and 6 bases from J; junction bases left unmatched: 5. The CDR3 is 13 residues long. Here the CDR3 reads CASSPQGAHGYTF. In DNA form, the CDR3 reads TGTGCCAGCAGCCCCCAGGGGGCCCATGGCTACACCTTC. Based on the CDR3 plus reference TRBV7-3 and TRBJ1-2, the full variable domain is GAGVSQTPSNKVTEKGKYVELRCDPISGHTALYWYRQSLGQGPEFLIYFQGTGAADDSGLPNDRFFAVRPEGSVSTLKIQRTERGDSAVYLCASSPQGAHGYTFGSGTRLTVV.

This CDR3 reads CASIPPGTSDEQFF. The DNA of the CDR3 is TGTGCCAGCATTCCCCCCGGGACTAGTGATGAGCAGTTCTTC. The chain joins TRBV6-5 to TRBJ2-1, with 8 nucleotides matching TRBD2. The J segment lost 8 bases and the V segment lost 7 bases, leaving 10 bases of the junction unmatched. CDR1 is MNHEY, CDR2 SVGAGI, per germline. This CDR3 region has 14 residues.

This clone appeared a few times. The rearrangement joins TRBV27 to TRBJ1-1; 10 bases line up with TRBD1. Looked up from germline, CDR1 is MNHEY and CDR2 is SMNVEV (reference sequence). V lost 5 bases, J lost 1 base, and 4 bases stayed unmatched. The CDR3 spans 15 residues. CDR3 region: CASSPRDRGNTEAFF. CDR3 DNA sequence: TGTGCCAGCAGTCCACGGGACAGGGGGAACACTGAAGCTTTCTTT.

The V and J genes are TRBV9 and TRBJ1-3, with 11 bases that match TRBD1. This CDR3 is built from 13 residues. Germline V gives CDR1 SGDLS, CDR2 YYNGEE. The J segment lost 8 bases and the V segment lost 5 bases, leaving 3 bases of the junction unmatched. The CDR3 region has the DNA TGTGCCAGCAGTGGGACAGGGGGACACACCATATATTTT. Its translation: CASSGTGGHTIYF.

This clone was counted once. This chain links TRBV5-5 with TRBJ1-4; 7 nucleotides line up with TRBD1. V was pared by 4 bases and J by 0 bases, with 15 bases of the junction left unmatched. The CDR3 contains 19 residues. From germline, CDR1 is SGHKS and CDR2 YYEKEE (reference sequence). CDR3 coding DNA: TGTGCCAGCAGCCCCCTTTTGGGCAGGGGGATTACAACTAATGAAAAACTGTTTTTT. Residues: CASSPLLGRGITTNEKLFF.

The chain employs TRBV14 and TRBJ2-5; TRBD1 matches at 7 bases. The CDR3 is 15 amino acids. Germline CDR1 is SGHDN and CDR2 is FVKESK. The ends lost 4 bases at V and 2 bases at J; junction bases unmatched: 7. Written as DNA, the CDR3 is TGTGCCAGCAGCCGGCCTAGACAGGGACAAGAGACCCAGTACTTC. It is translated as CASSRPRQGQETQYF.

This clone has only a few counts. V usage is TRBV12-3 or TRBV12-4 and J usage is TRBJ1-1, with D perhaps TRBD1 (6 bases). Trimming left V 6 bases short and J 8 bases short, with 16 bases between. CDR3 length equals 13 residues. The CDR3 reads CASSLGQYLEAFF. Written as DNA, the CDR3 is TGTGCCAGCAGCCTTGGACAGTATTTAGAAGCTTTCTTT.

This chain uses TRBV5-1 with TRBJ1-2; D not resolved. The CDR3 length is 14 residues. V gave up 7 bases and J gave up 4 bases, with 17 bases separating them. CDR1 is SGHRS, CDR2 YFSETQ, per germline. The CDR3 coding sequence is TGCGCCAGCCGACCCCGTGGAGAACTCTATGGCTACACCTTC. Its translation: CASRPRGELYGYTF.

J is TRBJ1-2 and V is TRBV7-2, with 8 nucleotides matching TRBD1. The trim removed 4 bases at V and 5 bases at J, leaving 9 bases unmatched. Germline CDR1 is SGHTA and CDR2 is FQGNSA. The CDR3 contains 15 residues. CDR3 nucleotides: TGTGCCAGCAGCTCCCAGACAGGGGAGCGATATGGCTACACCTTC. It encodes CASSSQTGERYGYTF.